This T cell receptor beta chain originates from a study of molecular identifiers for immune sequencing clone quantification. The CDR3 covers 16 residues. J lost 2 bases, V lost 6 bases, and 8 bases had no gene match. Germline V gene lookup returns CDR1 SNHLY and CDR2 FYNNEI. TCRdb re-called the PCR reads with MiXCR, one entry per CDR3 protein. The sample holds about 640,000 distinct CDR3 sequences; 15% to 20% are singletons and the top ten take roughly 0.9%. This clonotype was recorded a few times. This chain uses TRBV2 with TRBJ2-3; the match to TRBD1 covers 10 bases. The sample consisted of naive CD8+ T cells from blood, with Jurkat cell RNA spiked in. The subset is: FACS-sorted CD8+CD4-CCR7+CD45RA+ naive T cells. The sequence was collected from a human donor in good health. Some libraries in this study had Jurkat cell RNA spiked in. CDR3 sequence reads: CASSHMGQGYTDTQYF. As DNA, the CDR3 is TGTGCCAGCAGCCACATGGGACAGGGGTACACAGATACGCAGTATTTT. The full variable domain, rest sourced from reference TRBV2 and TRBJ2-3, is EPEVTQTPSHQVTQMGQEVILRCVPISNHLYFYWYRQILGQKVEFLVSFYNNEISEKSEIFDDQFSVERPDGSNFTLKIRSTKLEDSAMYFCASSHMGQGYTDTQYFGPGTRLTVL.